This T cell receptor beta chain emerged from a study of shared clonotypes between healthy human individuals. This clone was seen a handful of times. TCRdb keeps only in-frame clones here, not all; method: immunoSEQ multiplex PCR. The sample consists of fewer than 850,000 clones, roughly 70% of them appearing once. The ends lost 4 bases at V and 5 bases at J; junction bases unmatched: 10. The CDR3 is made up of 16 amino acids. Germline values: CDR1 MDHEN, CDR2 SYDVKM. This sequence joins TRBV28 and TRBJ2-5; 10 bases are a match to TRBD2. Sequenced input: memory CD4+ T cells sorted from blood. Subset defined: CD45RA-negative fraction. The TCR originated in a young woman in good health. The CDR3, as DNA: TGTGCCAGCAGTTCTTCAGCGGGAGGGGGAGTCGAGACCCAGTACTTC. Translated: CASSSSAGGGVETQYF.